The 17 T cell receptor beta chains below all came from one sample that was sequenced in a study of post-analysis software for immune sequencing data. Study-wide points: TRBV segments more frequent in patients than in controls numbered five and included TRBV5-6, TRBV5-1 and TRBV20-1.

Their cognate antigens are unknown. cDNA libraries for TCR beta contained unique molecular identifiers. TCRdb used MiXCR to reprocess the PCR reads, holding one entry per CDR3 protein. Found here are about 460,000 distinct CDR3 sequences, around 40% of them singletons; the top ten hold around 10%. Sequenced: blood. The receptors were gathered from a girl aged 10 to 17 with multiple sclerosis.

The sample holds a few counts of this clonotype. V is TRBV20-1 and J is TRBJ2-5; 9 positions match TRBD2. The germline V gene has CDR1 DFQATT and CDR2 SNEGSKA (reference sequence). V was pared by 0 bases and J by 3 bases, with 2 bases of the junction left unmatched. This CDR3 has 14 residues. The chain's CDR3 is CSARERLAEETQYF. The DNA for the CDR3 is TGCAGTGCTAGAGAAAGACTAGCGGAAGAGACCCAGTACTTC.

This clonotype appeared a few times. The chain uses TRBV20-1 and TRBJ2-1, with TRBD2 identical over 8 bases. With 5 bases clipped from V and 0 bases from J, the junction kept 6 bases outside the gene matches. The CDR3 extends over 15 amino acids. Per the germline V gene, CDR1 is DFQATT and CDR2 is SNEGSKA (reference sequence). The CDR3 DNA follows: TGCAGTGCTCGCAGCGGGAGCCGCTCCTACAATGAGCAGTTCTTC. This translates into CSARSGSRSYNEQFF.

This chain connects TRBV28 to TRBJ1-5, with 8 bases aligning to TRBD1. Germline-derived CDR1 and CDR2 are MDHEN and SYDVKM. Losses at the gene ends were 5 bases for V and 6 bases for J; bases not matched to a gene: 6. The CDR3 runs to 14 residues. The CDR3 DNA reads as TGTGCCAGCAGTACGACAGGGGAGAGTCAGCCCCAGCATTTT. It specifies CASSTTGESQPQHF. The whole variable domain, remainder taken from reference TRBV28 and TRBJ1-5, is DVKVTQSSRYLVKRTGEKVFLECVQDMDHENMFWYRQDPGLGLRLIYFSYDVKMKEKGDIPEGYSVSREKKERFSLILESASTNQTSMYLCASSTTGESQPQHFGDGTRLSIL.

The chain combines TRBV4-3 with TRBJ2-5, with D perhaps matching TRBD1 (6 bases). Germline V CDR1 and CDR2: LGHNA, YSLEER. V lost 1 base and J 5 bases, leaving 14 bases between the germline ends. CDR3 size: 15 residues. Written as DNA, the CDR3 is TGCGCCAGCAGCCAAGGCCTAGGGCAGGGGGAGACCCAGTACTTC. The encoded protein is CASSQGLGQGETQYF.

A few counts support this clonotype. The chain couples TRBV10-2 to TRBJ2-7; D possibly corresponds to TRBD1 (6 bases). This CDR3 region has 13 residues. Germline V lookup: CDR1 WSHSY, CDR2 SAAADI. Trimming took off 7 bases at V and 3 bases at J, with 13 bases between the two ends. The CDR3 sequence is CASTHREGYEQYF. The CDR3 nucleotides read TGCGCCAGCACCCACAGGGAAGGCTACGAGCAGTACTTC.

This clonotype was counted between two and nine times. J is TRBJ1-2 and V is TRBV7-2, with D maybe TRBD1 (5 bases). This CDR3 spans 13 amino acids. Trimming pared 4 bases from V and 8 bases from J, leaving 14 bases between. Germline CDR1 SGHTA, CDR2 FQGNSA. The CDR3 protein is CASSWGGPSGYTF. The CDR3 coding sequence is TGTGCCAGCAGCTGGGGGGGACCAAGCGGCTACACCTTC.

The V call is TRBV29-1, the J call TRBJ2-1; TRBD2 is a possible D gene (5 bases). Germline V gene data show CDR1 as SQVTM and CDR2 as ANQGSEA. Trimming cost V 7 bases and J 6 bases, with 19 bases left between them. CDR3 length: 14 amino acids. The CDR3 DNA follows: TGCAGCGCCCGTGGACTTTTGGGTCGCAATGAGCAGTTCTTC. It translates to CSARGLLGRNEQFF.

Of note for this clonotype: One end of the junction does not line up with germline, which may come from a read error. V is TRBV7-3 and J is TRBJ2-3; D might be TRBD1 (6 bases). Germline V gives CDR1 SGHTA, CDR2 FQGTGA. This CDR3 has 13 amino acids. DNA of the CDR3: TGTGCCAGCAGCCCAATACAGGGAGATATGCAGTATTTT. This codes for CASSPIQGDMQYF.

The chain has TRBV7-2 and TRBJ2-1; D unclear. In germline, CDR1 is SGHTA, CDR2 FQGNSA. The CDR3 spans 21 residues. Between the trimmed V and J ends, which lost 0 bases and 8 bases, there was a span of 32 bases. DNA of the CDR3: TGTGCCAGCAGCTTAGCCCCTACCCCCATTTTGGTTGTAGGAGCAGGTGATGAGCAGTTCTTC. It is translated as CASSLAPTPILVVGAGDEQFF.

V is TRBV20-1 and J is TRBJ2-1; 10 positions match TRBD2. CDR3 size: 14 residues. Germline V gives CDR1 DFQATT, CDR2 SNEGSKA (reference sequence). J gave up 9 bases and V 2 bases, and 7 bases lay outside the gene matches. The CDR3 here is CSARSAGGFVEQFF. The CDR3 nucleotides are TGCAGTGCTAGATCAGCGGGAGGGTTTGTTGAGCAGTTCTTC.

This clonotype occurred a few times. J is TRBJ2-1 and V is TRBV20-1; D is ambiguous. Germline CDR1 and CDR2: DFQATT and SNEGSKA (reference sequence). The CDR3 extends over 13 amino acids. V was trimmed by 3 bases and J by 6 bases, leaving 12 bases between them. The CDR3: CSARSPLGNEQFF. The CDR3 region has the DNA TGCAGTGCTAGGTCCCCTTTGGGCAATGAGCAGTTCTTC.

The CDR3 loop is CSVEGRLGSYNEQFF. In nucleotides, the CDR3 is TGCAGCGTTGAGGGGAGACTAGGCTCCTACAATGAGCAGTTCTTC. The genes are TRBV29-1 and TRBJ2-1; TRBD2 might be the D (6 bases). The V end lost 3 bases, the J end lost 0 bases, and 12 bases lay between the germline ends. CDR1 SQVTM and CDR2 ANQGSEA come from the germline V gene. The CDR3 is 15 amino acids.

V usage is TRBV7-9 and J usage is TRBJ1-1; the D is unclear. From germline, CDR1 is SEHNR and CDR2 FQNEAQ (reference sequence). Trimming took off 1 base at V and 5 bases at J, with 14 bases between the two ends. The CDR3 has 15 amino acids. This CDR3 reads CASSLGWEDRTEAFF. CDR3 coding DNA: TGTGCCAGCAGCTTAGGCTGGGAGGATAGGACTGAAGCTTTCTTT.

This clonotype was seen at least ten times. The V and J genes are TRBV20-1 and TRBJ2-3, with 7 nucleotides matching TRBD2. V lost 1 base, J lost 2 bases, and 9 bases stayed unmatched. CDR1 DFQATT and CDR2 SNEGSKA come from the germline V gene (reference sequence). The CDR3 has 16 residues. The CDR3 protein is CSARALLAGDTDTQYF. The CDR3 DNA is TGCAGTGCTAGAGCTCTCCTCGCGGGGGACACAGATACGCAGTATTTT.

This rearrangement joins TRBV6-1 to TRBJ2-3; weak D call: TRBD2 (5 bases). The V and J ends lost 10 bases and 2 bases respectively, with 13 bases between them. The CDR3 loop spans 13 amino acids. Germline lookup yields CDR1 MNHNS and CDR2 SASEGT. The CDR3 here is CATLTGYTDTQYF. In DNA, the CDR3 is TGTGCCACCCTGACGGGATACACAGATACGCAGTATTTT.

This chain links TRBV28 with TRBJ2-2; a possible D gene is TRBD2 (7 bases). Germline lookup yields CDR1 MDHEN and CDR2 SYDVKM. This CDR3 has 18 amino acids. V dropped 3 bases and J dropped 6 bases, with 23 bases sitting between them. CDR3 sequence (DNA): TGTGCCAGCAGTTTTCAGGGGTCGCTAAAGGGACTATCCGGGGAGCTGTTTTTT. Protein sequence: CASSFQGSLKGLSGELFF. The whole variable domain, remainder taken from reference TRBV28 and TRBJ2-2, is DVKVTQSSRYLVKRTGEKVFLECVQDMDHENMFWYRQDPGLGLRLIYFSYDVKMKEKGDIPEGYSVSREKKERFSLILESASTNQTSMYLCASSFQGSLKGLSGELFFGEGSRLTVL.

The chain couples TRBV29-1 to TRBJ2-7; no clear D gene. Trimming cost V 4 bases and J 0 bases, with 7 bases left between them. CDR3 length: 12 residues. In germline, CDR1 is SQVTM, CDR2 ANQGSEA. CDR3 loop: CSVGQSSYEQYF. Here the CDR3 DNA reads TGCAGCGTTGGACAAAGCTCCTACGAGCAGTACTTC.